This T cell receptor (beta chain) emerged from a study of identical twins. TCRdb redid the calling of the 5' RACE reads with MiXCR, one entry per CDR3 protein. Here the sample spans some 660,000 distinct CDR3 sequences, over 8.5% being singletons. Germline V gene data show CDR1 as SGHTA and CDR2 as FQGNSA. V dropped 2 bases and J dropped 9 bases, with 17 bases sitting between them. This CDR3 comprises 15 residues. These data were also filed under a second study, of yellow fever vaccine responses in identical twins.

The J gene is TRBJ2-1, the V gene TRBV7-2; TRBD1 is a possible D gene (5 bases). The TCR sequence derives from a woman younger than 35 in good health. The sample consisted of PBMCs. This chain's CDR3 is CASSLKQGAVFEQFF. The CDR3 DNA reads TGTGCCAGCAGCTTAAAGCAGGGTGCAGTATTTGAGCAGTTCTTC.